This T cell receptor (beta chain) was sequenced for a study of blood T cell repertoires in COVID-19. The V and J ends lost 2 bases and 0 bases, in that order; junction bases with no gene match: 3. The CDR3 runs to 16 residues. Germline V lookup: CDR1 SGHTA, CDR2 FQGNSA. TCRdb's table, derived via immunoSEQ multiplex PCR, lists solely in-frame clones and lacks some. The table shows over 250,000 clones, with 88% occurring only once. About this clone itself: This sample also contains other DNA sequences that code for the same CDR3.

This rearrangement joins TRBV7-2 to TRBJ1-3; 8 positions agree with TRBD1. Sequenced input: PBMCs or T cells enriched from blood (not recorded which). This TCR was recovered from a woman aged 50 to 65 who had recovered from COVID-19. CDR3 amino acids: CASSLRQGSSGNTIYF. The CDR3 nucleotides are TGTGCCAGCAGCTTAAGACAGGGGAGCTCTGGAAACACCATATATTTT.